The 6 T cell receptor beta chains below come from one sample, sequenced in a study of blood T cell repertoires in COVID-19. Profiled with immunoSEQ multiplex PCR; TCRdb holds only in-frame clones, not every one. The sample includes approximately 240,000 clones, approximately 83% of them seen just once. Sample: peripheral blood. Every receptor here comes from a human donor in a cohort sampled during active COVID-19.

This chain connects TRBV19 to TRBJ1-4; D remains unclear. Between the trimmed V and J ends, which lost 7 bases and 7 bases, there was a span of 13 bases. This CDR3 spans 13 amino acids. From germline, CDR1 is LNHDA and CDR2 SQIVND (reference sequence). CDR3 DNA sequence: TGTGCCAGTATGGAGGGTCTGACTGAAAAACTGTTTTTT. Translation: CASMEGLTEKLFF.

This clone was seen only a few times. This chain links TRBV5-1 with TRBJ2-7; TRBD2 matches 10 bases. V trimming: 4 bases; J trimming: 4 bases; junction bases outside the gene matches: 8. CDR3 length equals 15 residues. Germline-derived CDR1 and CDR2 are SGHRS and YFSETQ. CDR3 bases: TGCGCCAGCAGCATAGCGGGGGGACAACTTTACGAGCAGTACTTC. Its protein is CASSIAGGQLYEQYF.

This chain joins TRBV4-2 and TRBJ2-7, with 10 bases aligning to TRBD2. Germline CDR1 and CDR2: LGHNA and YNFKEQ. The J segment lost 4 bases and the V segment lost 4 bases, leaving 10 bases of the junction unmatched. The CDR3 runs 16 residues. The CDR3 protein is CASSRQFPSGSYEQYF. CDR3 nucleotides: TGTGCCAGCAGCCGCCAATTTCCTAGCGGGAGTTACGAGCAGTACTTC.

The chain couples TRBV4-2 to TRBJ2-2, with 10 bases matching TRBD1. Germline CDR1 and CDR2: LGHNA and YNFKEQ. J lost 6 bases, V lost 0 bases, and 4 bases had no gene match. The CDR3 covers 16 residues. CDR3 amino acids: CASSQERGQGPGELFF. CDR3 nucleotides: TGTGCCAGCAGCCAAGAAAGGGGACAGGGGCCCGGGGAGCTGTTTTTT.

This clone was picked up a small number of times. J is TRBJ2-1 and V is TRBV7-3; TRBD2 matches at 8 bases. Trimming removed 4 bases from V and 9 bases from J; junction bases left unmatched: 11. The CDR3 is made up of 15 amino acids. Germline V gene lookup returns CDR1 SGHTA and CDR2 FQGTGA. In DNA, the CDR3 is TGTGCCAGCAGCTCTTCACCGGGACTAGTCACTGAGCAGTTCTTC. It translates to CASSSSPGLVTEQFF.

For the CDR3, the DNA is TGTGCCAGTACAGCTTGGACTAGCGGGAGGGCCATAGGCTCCTACAATGAGCAGTTCTTC. Translating it yields CASTAWTSGRAIGSYNEQFF. The V gene is TRBV19, the J gene TRBJ2-1; 15 bases match TRBD2. V lost 7 bases to trimming and J lost 0 bases; unmatched junction nucleotides: 13. This CDR3 spans 20 amino acids. CDR1 and CDR2 from the germline V gene are LNHDA and SQIVND (reference sequence).